The clone carrying this T cell receptor beta chain was observed at least ten times. Its antigen is not identified. The data were taken from a study of identical twins. Unique molecular identifiers were present on cDNA, and template switching added a universal primer site. TCRdb re-called the 5' RACE reads through MiXCR, storing one row per CDR3 protein. The data show 150,000 or so distinct CDR3 sequences, under 4.5% seen once. Study conclusions and caveats: Partial confounding of zero-insertion analyses by invariant MAIT and iNKT cells was possible. The abundant beta clonotypes from cord blood had fewer insertions, and memory repertoires had none of this.

Germline CDR1 LNHNV, CDR2 YYDKDF (reference sequence). This CDR3 has 16 amino acids. V shed 4 bases, J shed 4 bases, and the junction held 8 bases outside the gene matches. The genes are TRBV15 and TRBJ2-2, with 8 nucleotides matching TRBD1. This sequence was found in a man aged 18 to 30 in good health. The sequenced material came from memory T cells sorted from blood. The CDR3 nucleotides are TGTGCCACCAGCACAGGCGGACAGGGTCTCACCGGGGAGCTGTTTTTT. This encodes CATSTGGQGLTGELFF.